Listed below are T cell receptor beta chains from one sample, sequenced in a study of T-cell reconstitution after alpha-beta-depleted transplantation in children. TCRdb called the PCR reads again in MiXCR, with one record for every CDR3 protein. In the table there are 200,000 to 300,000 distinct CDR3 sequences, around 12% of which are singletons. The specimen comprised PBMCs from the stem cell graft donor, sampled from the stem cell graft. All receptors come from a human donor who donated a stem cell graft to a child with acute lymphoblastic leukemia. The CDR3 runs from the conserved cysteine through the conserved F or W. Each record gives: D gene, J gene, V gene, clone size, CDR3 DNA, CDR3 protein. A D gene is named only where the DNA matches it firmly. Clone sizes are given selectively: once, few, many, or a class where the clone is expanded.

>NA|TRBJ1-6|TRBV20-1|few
TGCAGTGCTACTCAGGGGTCGAGTTCACCCCTCCACTTT
CSATQGSSSPLHF
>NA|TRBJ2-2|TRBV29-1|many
TGCAGCGTTGAAGACCCAGGCGCGAACACCGGGGAGCTGTTTTTT
CSVEDPGANTGELFF
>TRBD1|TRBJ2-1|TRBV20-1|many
TGCAGTGCCGAGGGTACAGGGGGCGCTAGGAATGAGCAGTTCTTC
CSAEGTGGARNEQFF
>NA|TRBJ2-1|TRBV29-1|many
TGCAGCGTTGAATTTTCAGGGGCTTATTACAATGAGCAGTTCTTC
CSVEFSGAYYNEQFF
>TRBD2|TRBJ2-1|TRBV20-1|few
TGCTGTGCTAGCAATTTTATAGCGGGACCGGTCACGGATGAGCAGTTCTTC
CCASNFIAGPVTDEQFF
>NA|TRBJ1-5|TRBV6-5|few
TGTGCCAGCAGTTACACGGCACCAGACTATAGCAATCAGCCCCAGCATTTT
CASSYTAPDYSNQPQHF
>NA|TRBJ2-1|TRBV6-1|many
TGTGCCAGCAGTGAAGCGCCGGGCAATGAGCAGTTCTTC
CASSEAPGNEQFF
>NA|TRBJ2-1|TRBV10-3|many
TGTGCCACGGAGGGGGACTACAATGAGCAGTTCTTC
CATEGDYNEQFF
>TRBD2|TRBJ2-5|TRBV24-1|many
TGTGCCACCAGTGAGGGGGGGAGGTACCAAGAGACCCAGTACTTC
CATSEGGRYQETQYF
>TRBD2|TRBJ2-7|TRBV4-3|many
TGCGCCAGCAGCCAAGGCCTAGCGGGAGGTAGCGACGAGCAGTACTTC
CASSQGLAGGSDEQYF
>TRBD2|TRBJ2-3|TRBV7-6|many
TGTGCCAGCAGTCCAGCGGGGGGGCCTACCCCAGATACGCAGTATTTT
CASSPAGGPTPDTQYF
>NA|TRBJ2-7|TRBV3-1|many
TGTGCCAGCAGCAGCTGGTACGAGCAGTACTTC
CASSSWYEQYF
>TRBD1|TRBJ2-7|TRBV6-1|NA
TGTGCCAGCAGTGACAGGGGGCTCTACGAGCAGTACTTC
CASSDRGLYEQYF
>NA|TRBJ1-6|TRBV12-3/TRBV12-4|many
TGTGCCAGCAGTATTTTCGGGAGTAATTCACCCCTCCACTTT
CASSIFGSNSPLHF
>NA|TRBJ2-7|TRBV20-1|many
TGCAGTGCTAGAGTGTTCCTCTTCGAGCAGTACTTC
CSARVFLFEQYF
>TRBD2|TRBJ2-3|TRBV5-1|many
TGCGCCAGCAGGGGCGGAACTACGGGAGGAACGCAGTATTTT
CASRGGTTGGTQYF
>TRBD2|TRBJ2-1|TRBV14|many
TGTGCCAGCAGCCAGGTTGGACTAGCGGGAGAATTGAAGTTCTTC
CASSQVGLAGELKFF
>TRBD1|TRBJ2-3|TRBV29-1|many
TGCAGCGCTCCACAGGGGTCTTACACAGATACGCAGTATTTT
CSAPQGSYTDTQYF
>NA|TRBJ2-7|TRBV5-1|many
TGCGCCAGCAGCTTGGTTGGACAGCCCTACGAGCAGTACTTC
CASSLVGQPYEQYF
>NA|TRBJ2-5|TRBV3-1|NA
TGTGCCAGCAGCCAACTCGGGAGTAGCCAAGAGACCCAGTACTTC
CASSQLGSSQETQYF
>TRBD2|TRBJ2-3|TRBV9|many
TGTGCCAGCGGCGTAGGGTCAGCGGGAGGCATAGATACGCAGTATTTT
CASGVGSAGGIDTQYF
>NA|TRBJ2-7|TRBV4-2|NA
TGTGCCAGCAGCCAAACTGAATACGTATCCGAGCAGTACTTC
CASSQTEYVSEQYF
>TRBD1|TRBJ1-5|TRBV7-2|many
TGTGCCAGCAGTTTAGACAGGGCCGATCAGCCCCAGCATTTT
CASSLDRADQPQHF
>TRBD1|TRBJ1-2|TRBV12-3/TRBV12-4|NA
TGTGCCAGCGGTCTCCTGCCCAGGGGGGGTCGAAACTACACCTTC
CASGLLPRGGRNYTF
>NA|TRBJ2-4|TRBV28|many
TGTGCCAGCACCGGAGCGGGTTCCAAAAACATTCAGTACTTC
CASTGAGSKNIQYF
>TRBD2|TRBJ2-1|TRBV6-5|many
TGTGCCAGCAGTTACCTCTCATTACTAGCGGGGGGGAAAAATGAGCAGTTCTTC
CASSYLSLLAGGKNEQFF
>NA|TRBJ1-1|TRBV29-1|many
TGCAGCGTTTATTACCCTGAAGCTTTCTTT
CSVYYPEAFF
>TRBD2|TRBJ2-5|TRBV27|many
TGTGCCAGCGGAACAGCCGAGACCGGGACTAGCGGGACGGCCCAGTACTTC
CASGTAETGTSGTAQYF
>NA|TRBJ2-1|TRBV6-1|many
TGTGCCAGCAAGAGCGGGTCCTCCCTTTACAATGAGCAGTTCTTC
CASKSGSSLYNEQFF
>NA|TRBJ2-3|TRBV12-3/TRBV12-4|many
TGTGCCAGCAGAACATCGCGGATCACAGATACGCAGTATTTT
CASRTSRITDTQYF
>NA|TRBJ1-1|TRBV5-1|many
TGCGCCAGCAGCTCGCCGAACTGGGGCACTGAAGCTTTCTTT
CASSSPNWGTEAFF